This T cell receptor beta chain was captured in a study of cytomegalovirus exposure and HLA in healthy donors. Study conclusions and caveats: Association of 16,951 TCR beta sequences with HLA alleles was found at 0.05 false discovery rate in a later analysis. With later analysis, a missense DCLRE1C variant became linked to TCR beta V- and J-gene trimming.

Primers for the PCR totalled 60 Vbeta and 13 Jbeta. Only in-frame clones appear in the TCRdb table, and some are missing; sequencing was by immunoSEQ multiplex PCR. This table holds about 150,000 clones, around 79% found once. Between the trimmed V and J ends, which lost 1 base and 7 bases, there was a span of 17 bases. The CDR3 spans 16 residues. Germline V CDR1 and CDR2: GTSNPN, SVGIG (reference sequence). With respect to this clone: The antigen is not known.

This sequence joins TRBV30 and TRBJ1-6; unclear D gene. This TCR derives from a man aged 45-60 years in good health and CMV-seropositive. Sequenced material: PBMCs. The CDR3 nucleotides are TGTGCCTGGAGTGCAGTTACAGTCATGCCGAATTCACCCCTCCACTTT. Translating gives CAWSAVTVMPNSPLHF.